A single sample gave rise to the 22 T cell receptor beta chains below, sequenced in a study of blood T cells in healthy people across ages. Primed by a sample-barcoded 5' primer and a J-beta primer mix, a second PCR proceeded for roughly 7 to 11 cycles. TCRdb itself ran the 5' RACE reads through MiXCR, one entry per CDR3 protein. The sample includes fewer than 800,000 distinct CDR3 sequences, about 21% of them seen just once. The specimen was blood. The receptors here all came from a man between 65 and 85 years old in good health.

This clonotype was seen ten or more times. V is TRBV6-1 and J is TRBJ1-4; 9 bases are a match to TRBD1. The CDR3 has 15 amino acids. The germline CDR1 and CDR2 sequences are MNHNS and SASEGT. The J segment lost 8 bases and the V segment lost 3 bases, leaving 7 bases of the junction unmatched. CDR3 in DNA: TGTGCCAGCAGTGAGATTTGGACAGGGGTCGAAAAACTGTTTTTT. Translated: CASSEIWTGVEKLFF.

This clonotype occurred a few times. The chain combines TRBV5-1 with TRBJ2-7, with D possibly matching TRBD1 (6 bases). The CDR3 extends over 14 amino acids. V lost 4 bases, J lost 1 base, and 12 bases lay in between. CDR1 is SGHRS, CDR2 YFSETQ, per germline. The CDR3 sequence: CASSGYRDSYEQYF. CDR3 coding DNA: TGCGCCAGCAGCGGGTACAGGGATTCCTACGAGCAGTACTTC. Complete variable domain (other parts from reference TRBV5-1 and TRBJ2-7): KAGVTQTPRYLIKTRGQQVTLSCSPISGHRSVSWYQQTPGQGLQFLFEYFSETQRNKGNFPGRFSGRQFSNSRSEMNVSTLELGDSALYLCASSGYRDSYEQYFGPGTRLTVT.

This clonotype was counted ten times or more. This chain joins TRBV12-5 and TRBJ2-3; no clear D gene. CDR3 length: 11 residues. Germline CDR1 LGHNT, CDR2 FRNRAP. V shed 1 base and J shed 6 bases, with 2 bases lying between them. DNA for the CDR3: TGTGCTAGTGGTTTGGGTGATACGCAGTATTTT. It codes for CASGLGDTQYF.

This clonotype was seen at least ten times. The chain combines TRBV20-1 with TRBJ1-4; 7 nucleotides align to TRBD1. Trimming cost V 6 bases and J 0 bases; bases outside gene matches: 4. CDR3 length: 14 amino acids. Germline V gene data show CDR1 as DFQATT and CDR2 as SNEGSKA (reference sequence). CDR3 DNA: TGCAGTGCCACGGGGACAGCAACTAATGAAAAACTGTTTTTT. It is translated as CSATGTATNEKLFF.

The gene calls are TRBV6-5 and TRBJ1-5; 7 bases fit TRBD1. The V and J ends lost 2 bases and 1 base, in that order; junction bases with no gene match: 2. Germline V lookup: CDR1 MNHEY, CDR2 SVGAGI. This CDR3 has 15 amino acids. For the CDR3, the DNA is TGTGCCAGCAGTTACACAGGGGTGAGCAATCAGCCCCAGCATTTT. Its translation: CASSYTGVSNQPQHF.

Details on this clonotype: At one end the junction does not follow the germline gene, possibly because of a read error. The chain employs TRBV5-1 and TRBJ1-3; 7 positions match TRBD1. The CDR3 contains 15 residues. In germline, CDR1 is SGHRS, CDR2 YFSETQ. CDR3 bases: TGCGCCAGCAGCTTCGACAGGGCTAAAGGAAACGCCATATATTTT. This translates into CASSFDRAKGNAIYF.

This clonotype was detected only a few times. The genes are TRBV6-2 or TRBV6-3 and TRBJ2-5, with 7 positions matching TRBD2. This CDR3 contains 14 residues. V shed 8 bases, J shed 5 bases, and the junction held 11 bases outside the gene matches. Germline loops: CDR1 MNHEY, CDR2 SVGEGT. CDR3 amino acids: CASLRSGMGETQYF. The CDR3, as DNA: TGTGCCAGCCTGCGAAGCGGGATGGGTGAGACCCAGTACTTC.

CDR3 sequence reads: CASSLTSVYNEQFF. The CDR3 bases are TGTGCCAGCAGCTTAACTAGCGTTTACAATGAGCAGTTCTTC. V is TRBV7-9 and J is TRBJ2-1; TRBD2 agrees at 7 bases. The CDR3 loop spans 14 amino acids. Trimming cost V 2 bases and J 4 bases; bases outside gene matches: 2. Germline V gene data show CDR1 as SEHNR and CDR2 as FQNEAQ (reference sequence). The variable domain in full, with the rest retrieved from reference TRBV7-9 and TRBJ2-1, is DTGVSQNPRHKITKRGQNVTFRCDPISEHNRLYWYRQTLGQGPEFLTYFQNEAQLEKSRLLSDRFSAERPKGSFSTLEIQRTEQGDSAMYLCASSLTSVYNEQFFGPGTRLTVL.

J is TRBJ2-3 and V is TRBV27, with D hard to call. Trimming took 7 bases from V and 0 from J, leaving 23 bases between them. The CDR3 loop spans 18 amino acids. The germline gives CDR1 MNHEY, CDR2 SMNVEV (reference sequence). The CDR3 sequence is CASKMEETSRSSTDTQYF. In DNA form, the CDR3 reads TGTGCCAGCAAGATGGAAGAGACCTCAAGATCTAGCACAGATACGCAGTATTTT.

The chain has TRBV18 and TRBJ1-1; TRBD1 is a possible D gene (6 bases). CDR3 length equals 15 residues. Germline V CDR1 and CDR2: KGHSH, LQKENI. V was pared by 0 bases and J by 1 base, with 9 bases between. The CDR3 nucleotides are TGTGCCAGCTCACCACCTGGCAGGGGGAACACTGAAGCTTTCTTT. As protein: CASSPPGRGNTEAFF.

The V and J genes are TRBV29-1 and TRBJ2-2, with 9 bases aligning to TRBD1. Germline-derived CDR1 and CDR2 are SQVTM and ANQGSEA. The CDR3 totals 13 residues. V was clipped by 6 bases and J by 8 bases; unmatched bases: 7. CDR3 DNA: TGCAGCGTCGGCGGGACAGGGATGGGGGAGCTGTTTTTT. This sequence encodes CSVGGTGMGELFF.

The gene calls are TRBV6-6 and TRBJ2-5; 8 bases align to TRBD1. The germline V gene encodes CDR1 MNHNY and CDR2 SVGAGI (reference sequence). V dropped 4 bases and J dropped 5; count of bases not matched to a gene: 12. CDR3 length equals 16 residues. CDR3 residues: CASSWTGPLPGETQYF. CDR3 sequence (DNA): TGTGCCAGCAGTTGGACAGGGCCATTACCTGGGGAGACCCAGTACTTC.

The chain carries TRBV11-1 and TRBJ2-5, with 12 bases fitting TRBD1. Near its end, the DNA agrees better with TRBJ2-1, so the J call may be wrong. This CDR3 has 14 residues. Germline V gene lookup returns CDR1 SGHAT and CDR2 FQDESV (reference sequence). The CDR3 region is CASSGTGGMDEQFF. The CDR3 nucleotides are TGTGCCAGCAGCGGGACAGGGGGCATGGATGAGCAGTTCTTC.

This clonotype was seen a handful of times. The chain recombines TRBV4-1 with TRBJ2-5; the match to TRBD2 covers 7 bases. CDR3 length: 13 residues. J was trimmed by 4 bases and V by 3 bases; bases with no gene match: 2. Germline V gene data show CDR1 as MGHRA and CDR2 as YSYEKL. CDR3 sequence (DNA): TGCGCCAGCAGCCACCAGCGGGGAGAGACCCAGTACTTC. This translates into CASSHQRGETQYF.

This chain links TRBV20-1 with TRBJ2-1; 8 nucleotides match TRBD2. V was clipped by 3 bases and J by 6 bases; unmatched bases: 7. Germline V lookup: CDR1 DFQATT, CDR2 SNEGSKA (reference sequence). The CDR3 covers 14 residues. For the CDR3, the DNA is TGCAGTGCTAGTTCTAGCGGGTTTCCCAATGAGCAGTTCTTC. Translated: CSASSSGFPNEQFF.

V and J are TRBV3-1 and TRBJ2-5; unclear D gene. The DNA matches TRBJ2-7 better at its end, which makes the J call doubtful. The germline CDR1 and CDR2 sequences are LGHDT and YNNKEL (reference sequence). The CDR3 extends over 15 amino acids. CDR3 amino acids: CASSQGFSENYEQYF. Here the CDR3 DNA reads TGTGCCAGCAGCCAAGGCTTTTCCGAGAACTACGAGCAGTACTTC.

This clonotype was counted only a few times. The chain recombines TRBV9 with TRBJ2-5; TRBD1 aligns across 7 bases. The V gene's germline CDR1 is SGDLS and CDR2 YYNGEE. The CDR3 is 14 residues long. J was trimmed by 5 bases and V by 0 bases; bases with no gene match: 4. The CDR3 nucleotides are TGTGCCAGCAGCGTAGACAGGGGCGGCGAGACCCAGTACTTC. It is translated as CASSVDRGGETQYF.

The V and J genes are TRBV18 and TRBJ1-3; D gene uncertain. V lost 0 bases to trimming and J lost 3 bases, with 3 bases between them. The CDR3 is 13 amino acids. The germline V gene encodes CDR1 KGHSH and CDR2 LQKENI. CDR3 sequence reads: CASSPPGGNTIYF. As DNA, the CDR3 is TGTGCCAGCTCACCACCTGGTGGAAACACCATATATTTT.

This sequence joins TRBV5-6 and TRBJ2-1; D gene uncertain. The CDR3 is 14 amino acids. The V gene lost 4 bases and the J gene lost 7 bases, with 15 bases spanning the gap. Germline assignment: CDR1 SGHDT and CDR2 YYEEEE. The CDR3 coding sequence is TGTGCCAGCAGCGAAAGACCTGACAATAATGAGCAGTTCTTC. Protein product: CASSERPDNNEQFF. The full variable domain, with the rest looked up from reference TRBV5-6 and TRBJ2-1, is DAGVTQSPTHLIKTRGQQVTLRCSPKSGHDTVSWYQQALGQGPQFIFQYYEEEERQRGNFPDRFSGHQFPNYSSELNVNALLLGDSALYLCASSERPDNNEQFFGPGTRLTVL.

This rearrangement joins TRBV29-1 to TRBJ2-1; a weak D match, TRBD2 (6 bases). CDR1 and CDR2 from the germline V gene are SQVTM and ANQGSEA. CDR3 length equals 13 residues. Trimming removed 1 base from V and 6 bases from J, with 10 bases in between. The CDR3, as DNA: TGCAGCGTTGAAGTGGGAGGACGCAATGAGCAGTTCTTC. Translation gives CSVEVGGRNEQFF.

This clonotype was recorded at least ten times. CDR3 sequence (DNA): TGTGCCAGCACCATGTTAGCGGGTAGGAGCTCCTACGAGCAGTACTTC. This codes for CASTMLAGRSSYEQYF. The chain is built from TRBV7-2 and TRBJ2-7, with 7 bases that match TRBD2. The ends lost 7 bases at V and 0 bases at J; junction bases unmatched: 12. Germline loops: CDR1 SGHTA, CDR2 FQGNSA. This CDR3 region has 16 residues.

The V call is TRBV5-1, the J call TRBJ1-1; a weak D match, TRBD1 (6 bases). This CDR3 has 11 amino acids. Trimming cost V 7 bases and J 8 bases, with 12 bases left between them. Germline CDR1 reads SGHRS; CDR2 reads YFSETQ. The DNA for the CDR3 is TGCGCCAGCGCATTCGACAGGGAAGCTTTCTTT. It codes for CASAFDREAFF.